The 18 T cell receptor beta chains in this list originate from one sample, sequenced in a study of blood T cells in healthy people across ages. A second PCR of about 7 to 12 cycles used a sample-barcoded 5' primer and a J-beta primer mix. Via MiXCR, TCRdb re-called the 5' RACE reads, giving one row per CDR3 protein. The sample carries more than 1 million distinct CDR3 sequences, under 55% recorded once. Sequencing was performed on blood. These receptors were collected from an older woman in good health.

The V and J genes are TRBV27 and TRBJ2-7; 7 bases agree with TRBD1. The V gene's germline CDR1 is MNHEY and CDR2 SMNVEV (reference sequence). V was clipped by 2 bases and J by 2 bases; unmatched bases: 9. The CDR3 loop spans 16 amino acids. The CDR3 loop reads CASSLTPTGITYEQYF. The CDR3 region has the DNA TGTGCCAGCAGTTTAACTCCGACAGGGATTACCTACGAGCAGTACTTC.

This clonotype was observed a handful of times. The chain recombines TRBV6-5 with TRBJ2-4, with D perhaps being TRBD1 or TRBD2 (5 bases each). V was clipped by 0 bases and J by 13 bases, with 19 bases between them. The CDR3 contains 15 residues. The germline CDR1 and CDR2 sequences are MNHEY and SVGAGI. The CDR3 nucleotides are TGTGCCAGCAGTTACTCTGTGGCAGGGCTCGGGGAGCAGTACTTC. Protein: CASSYSVAGLGEQYF.

The CDR3, as DNA: TGTGCCAGCAGGGCCCAGGGGACCCCTACGAGAGGGGGTGGCTACACCTTC. Its protein is CASRAQGTPTRGGGYTF. The genes are TRBV11-2 and TRBJ1-2; perhaps TRBD1 as D (6 bases). Germline V gene lookup returns CDR1 SGHAT and CDR2 FQNNGV. The CDR3 covers 17 residues. V was trimmed by 6 bases and J by 7 bases, leaving 27 bases between them.

The chain has TRBV20-1 and TRBJ2-3, with 11 bases identical to TRBD2. V shed 6 bases and J 6 bases; nucleotides not matched to a gene: 5. Germline CDR1 reads DFQATT; CDR2 reads SNEGSKA (reference sequence). The CDR3 is made up of 13 amino acids. The CDR3 region is CSACRLAGDTQYF. The CDR3 nucleotides read TGCAGTGCCTGCCGACTAGCGGGGGATACGCAGTATTTT.

This clonotype has just a few counts. The genes are TRBV7-9 and TRBJ2-1; perhaps TRBD1 as D (6 bases). V shed 10 bases and J shed 6 bases, with 13 bases lying between them. CDR1 is SEHNR and CDR2 is FQNEAQ in the germline V gene (reference sequence). The CDR3 contains 12 residues. CDR3 in amino acids: CANTGSINEQFF. The CDR3 DNA is TGTGCCAACACAGGGTCTATCAATGAGCAGTTCTTC. Full variable domain (outside the CDR3, taken from reference TRBV7-9 and TRBJ2-1): DTGVSQNPRHKITKRGQNVTFRCDPISEHNRLYWYRQTLGQGPEFLTYFQNEAQLEKSRLLSDRFSAERPKGSFSTLEIQRTEQGDSAMYLCANTGSINEQFFGPGTRLTVL.

This clonotype was seen a few times. The chain carries TRBV25-1 and TRBJ2-7, with 12 bases lining up with TRBD2. This CDR3 region has 16 residues. Per germline, CDR1 MGHDK and CDR2 SYGVNS. The V gene end was trimmed by 4 bases and the J gene end by 2 bases; junction bases not matched to a gene: 6. The DNA for the CDR3 is TGTGCCAGCAGTGGTGGACTAGCGGGGAATACCTACGAGCAGTACTTC. Translated, it gives CASSGGLAGNTYEQYF.

CDR3 nucleotides: TGCAGTGCTAGAACCGGGACTAGCGGCTCCTACAATGAGCAGTACTTC. Amino acid sequence: CSARTGTSGSYNEQYF. The gene calls are TRBV20-1 and TRBJ2-1; TRBD2 agrees at 11 bases. The J call is uncertain, as TRBJ2-7 better fits the DNA end. Germline CDR1 and CDR2: DFQATT and SNEGSKA (reference sequence). The CDR3 consists of 16 residues.

The chain uses TRBV20-1 and TRBJ1-1, with 7 bases fitting TRBD1. V shed 8 bases, J shed 4 bases, and the junction held 4 bases outside the gene matches. Germline-derived CDR1 and CDR2 are DFQATT and SNEGSKA (reference sequence). The CDR3 runs 11 residues. The CDR3 sequence is CSRQGGTEAFF. The CDR3 DNA follows: TGCAGTCGACAGGGAGGCACTGAAGCTTTCTTT.

This clonotype was recorded a few times. This sequence joins TRBV14 and TRBJ2-1; 8 bases align to TRBD2. There are 18 residues in the CDR3. CDR1 is SGHDN and CDR2 is FVKESK in the germline V gene. Unmatched junction bases numbered 11, after V lost 0 bases and J lost 4 bases. Written as DNA, the CDR3 is TGTGCCAGCAGCCAAGATGGGCCGGGGACGGGAGGGTACAATGAGCAGTTCTTC. It codes for CASSQDGPGTGGYNEQFF.

This clonotype came up a few times. CDR3 residues: CASNPNTYEQYF. In DNA form, the CDR3 reads TGTGCCAGCAATCCCAATACCTACGAGCAGTACTTC. This chain uses TRBV28 with TRBJ2-7; D call uncertain. Germline V gene sequence: CDR1 MDHEN, CDR2 SYDVKM. Trimming left V 7 bases short and J 2 bases short, with 9 bases between. The length of the CDR3 is 12 residues.

CDR3 loop: CASSQDVTGQETQYF. The CDR3 bases are TGCGCCAGCAGCCAAGATGTAACAGGCCAAGAGACCCAGTACTTC. The chain recombines TRBV4-1 with TRBJ2-5, with D maybe TRBD1 (5 bases). The V and J ends lost 0 bases and 1 base respectively, with 9 bases between them. Germline V gene lookup returns CDR1 MGHRA and CDR2 YSYEKL. CDR3 size: 15 residues.

J is TRBJ2-1 and V is TRBV27, with a tentative D call TRBD1 (6 bases). The CDR3 sequence is 13 residues long. The V gene lost 4 bases and the J gene lost 6 bases, with 10 bases spanning the gap. CDR1 is MNHEY, CDR2 SMNVEV, per germline (reference sequence). The DNA for the CDR3 is TGTGCCAGCAGTTCATACAGGGTCAATGAGCAGTTCTTC. Amino acid sequence: CASSSYRVNEQFF.

This rearrangement joins TRBV12-3 or TRBV12-4 to TRBJ2-7; no reliable D call. The CDR3 consists of 14 residues. Trimming stripped 0 bases from V and 2 bases from J, with 8 bases between. The CDR3 region is CASSLARLPYEQYF. For the CDR3, the DNA is TGTGCCAGCAGTTTAGCTCGGCTCCCCTACGAGCAGTACTTC.

With regard to this clonotype: It is unclear where the CDR3 begins or ends on the DNA, so no DNA is shown, and the CDR3 is as TCRdb lists it. V usage is TRBV27 and J usage is TRBJ2-3; whether TRBD2, the table's D call, matches the DNA was not checked. The CDR3 is 18 residues long, ends included. Germline CDR1 and CDR2: MNHEY and SMNVEV (reference sequence). This chain's CDR3 is CASSSRGTSGFLADTQYF.

The chain recombines TRBV3-1 with TRBJ1-2, with D tentatively TRBD1 (5 bases). V gave up 2 bases and J gave up 7 bases, with 14 bases separating them. Germline V lookup: CDR1 LGHDT, CDR2 YNNKEL (reference sequence). The CDR3 consists of 14 residues. The CDR3 DNA reads as TGTGCCAGCAGCCAATCGGAGGGGTTGGCTGGCTACACCTTC. Its translation: CASSQSEGLAGYTF.

Only a few counts were recorded for this clonotype. The CDR3 coding sequence is TGTGCCAGCAGCCCATCCCGGGGAGATACGCAGTATTTT. This translates into CASSPSRGDTQYF. The J gene is TRBJ2-3, the V gene TRBV3-1, with D maybe TRBD2 (5 bases). Germline CDR1 reads LGHDT; CDR2 reads YNNKEL (reference sequence). This CDR3 region has 13 residues. The V and J ends lost 4 bases and 5 bases respectively, with 10 bases between them.

The chain combines TRBV5-1 with TRBJ2-1, with 8 bases aligning to TRBD1. The trim removed 0 bases at V and 6 bases at J, leaving 5 bases unmatched. CDR3 size: 15 residues. Germline CDR1 SGHRS, CDR2 YFSETQ. The CDR3: CASSLVDRGTNEQFF. The CDR3 DNA sequence: TGCGCCAGCAGCTTGGTTGACAGGGGAACCAATGAGCAGTTCTTC.

The V and J genes are TRBV20-1 and TRBJ2-1; 7 nucleotides line up with TRBD2. Germline V lookup: CDR1 DFQATT, CDR2 SNEGSKA (reference sequence). The junction had 8 bases not matched to a gene; V was cut back by 2 bases and J by 7 bases. The CDR3 length is 14 residues. CDR3 sequence (DNA): TGCAGTGCTAGAAGTCTAGCGGAACTAAATGAGCAGTTCTTC. This gives the protein CSARSLAELNEQFF.